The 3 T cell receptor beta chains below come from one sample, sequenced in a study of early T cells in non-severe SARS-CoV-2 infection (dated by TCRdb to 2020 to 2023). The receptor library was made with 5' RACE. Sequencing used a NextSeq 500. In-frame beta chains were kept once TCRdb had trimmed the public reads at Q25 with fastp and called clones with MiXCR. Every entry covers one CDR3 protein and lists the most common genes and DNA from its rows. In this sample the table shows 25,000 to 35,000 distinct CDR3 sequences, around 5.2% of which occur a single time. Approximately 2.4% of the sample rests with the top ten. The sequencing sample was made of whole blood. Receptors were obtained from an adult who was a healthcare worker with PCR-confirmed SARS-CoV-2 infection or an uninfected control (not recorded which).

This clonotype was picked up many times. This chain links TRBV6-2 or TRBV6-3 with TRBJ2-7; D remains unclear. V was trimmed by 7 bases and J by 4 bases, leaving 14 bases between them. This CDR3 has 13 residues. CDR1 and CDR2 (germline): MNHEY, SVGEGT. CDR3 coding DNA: TGTGCCAGCACCCCCCCAGCCCTTTACGAGCAGTACTTC. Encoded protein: CASTPPALYEQYF.

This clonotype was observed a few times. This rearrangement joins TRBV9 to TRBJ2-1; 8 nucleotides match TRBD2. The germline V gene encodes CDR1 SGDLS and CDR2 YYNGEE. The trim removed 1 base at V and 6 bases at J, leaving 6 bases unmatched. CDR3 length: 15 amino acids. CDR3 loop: CASSVFAGGGNEQFF. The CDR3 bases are TGTGCCAGCAGCGTATTCGCGGGGGGTGGCAATGAGCAGTTCTTC.

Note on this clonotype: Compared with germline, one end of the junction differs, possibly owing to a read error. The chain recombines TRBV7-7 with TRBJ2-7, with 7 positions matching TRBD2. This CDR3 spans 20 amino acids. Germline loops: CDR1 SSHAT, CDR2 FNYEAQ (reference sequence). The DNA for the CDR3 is TGTGCTAGCAGCTTTTGGACTCCGGGACTGCTGACTAGCCCCCCCTACGAGCAGTACTTC. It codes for CASSFWTPGLLTSPPYEQYF.